Below, 25 T cell receptor beta chains from the same sample are listed, as sequenced in a study of blood T cell repertoires in COVID-19. The protocol was immunoSEQ multiplex PCR, while the TCRdb copy is restricted to in-frame clones and leaves out a portion. This table holds around 200,000 clones, about 90% found once. Sequenced material: peripheral blood. These receptor sequences come from a man aged 18 to 30 with active or convalescent COVID-19.

The genes are TRBV9 and TRBJ2-2; 11 bases align to TRBD2. The CDR3 spans 17 residues. V shed 0 bases and J 6 bases; nucleotides not matched to a gene: 7. Germline V gene sequence: CDR1 SGDLS, CDR2 YYNGEE. CDR3 residues: CASSVALAGGPPGELFF. The CDR3 DNA reads TGTGCCAGCAGCGTAGCTTTAGCGGGAGGGCCTCCCGGGGAGCTGTTTTTT.

A note on this clone: Additional DNA sequences in this sample encode the identical CDR3. The genes are TRBV6-5 and TRBJ2-1; TRBD2 matches 8 bases. This CDR3 is 14 amino acids long. CDR1 and CDR2 (germline): MNHEY, SVGAGI. V lost 0 bases, J lost 8 bases, and 3 bases stayed unmatched. CDR3 DNA sequence: TGTGCCAGCAGTTACTCCGGGGGGGCCTATGAGCAGTTCTTC. This translates into CASSYSGGAYEQFF.

In its sample, this clone was seen once. The chain links TRBV2 to TRBJ2-7; 7 bases agree with TRBD1. V was pared by 4 bases and J by 1 base, with 13 bases of the junction left unmatched. The CDR3 totals 17 residues. Germline V lookup: CDR1 SNHLY, CDR2 FYNNEI. The CDR3 reads CASSAPRQGPTSYEQYF. DNA for the CDR3: TGTGCCAGCAGTGCCCCCCGACAGGGTCCTACGTCCTACGAGCAGTACTTC. The whole variable domain, filled in from reference TRBV2 and TRBJ2-7, reads EPEVTQTPSHQVTQMGQEVILRCVPISNHLYFYWYRQILGQKVEFLVSFYNNEISEKSEIFDDQFSVERPDGSNFTLKIRSTKLEDSAMYFCASSAPRQGPTSYEQYFGPGTRLTVT.

The chain couples TRBV28 to TRBJ1-6; D is possibly TRBD1 (6 bases). CDR1 and CDR2 (germline): MDHEN, SYDVKM. The CDR3 length is 15 residues. Trimming stripped 2 bases from V and 9 bases from J, with 14 bases between. The CDR3 DNA sequence: TGTGCCAGCAGTTTACCGACCGGGACACCTTCACCCCTCCACTTT. Residues: CASSLPTGTPSPLHF.

The gene calls are TRBV3-1 (or the pseudogene TRBV3-2) and TRBJ1-5; D is undetermined. Trimming stripped 0 bases from V and 1 base from J, with 16 bases between. Looked up from germline, CDR1 is LGHDT and CDR2 is YNNKEL (reference sequence). The CDR3 sequence is 18 residues long. The CDR3 region has the DNA TGTGCCAGCAGCCAAGAATGGCCGCCCCCCCGAAGCAATCAGCCCCAGCATTTT. Translating it yields CASSQEWPPPRSNQPQHF.

The CDR3 DNA sequence: TGTGCCAGCAGTTACCAGGGCTCCTACGAGCAGTACTTC. It is translated as CASSYQGSYEQYF. V usage is TRBV6-5 and J usage is TRBJ2-7, with a tentative D call TRBD1 (5 bases). V lost 2 bases, J lost 0 bases, and 5 bases lay in between. Germline V gene data show CDR1 as MNHEY and CDR2 as SVGAGI. The CDR3 totals 13 residues.

This sequence joins TRBV5-4 and TRBJ2-1, with D tentatively TRBD2 (7 bases). The length of the CDR3 is 15 residues. V lost 0 bases, J lost 2 bases, and 9 bases lay in between. Germline V gives CDR1 SGHNT, CDR2 YYREEE (reference sequence). CDR3 DNA: TGTGCCAGCAGCTTGGAGGGGGGGACCTACAATGAGCAGTTCTTC. This translates into CASSLEGGTYNEQFF. Based on the CDR3 plus reference TRBV5-4 and TRBJ2-1, the full variable domain is ETGVTQSPTHLIKTRGQQVTLRCSSQSGHNTVSWYQQALGQGPQFIFQYYREEENGRGNFPPRFSGLQFPNYSSELNVNALELDDSALYLCASSLEGGTYNEQFFGPGTRLTVL.

This clone was counted a few times. The V and J genes are TRBV30 and TRBJ1-1, with TRBD1 identical over 9 bases. Germline values: CDR1 GTSNPN, CDR2 SVGIG (reference sequence). Trimming removed 2 bases from V and 6 bases from J; junction bases left unmatched: 7. There are 14 residues in the CDR3. CDR3 region: CAWSTTGGDSEAFF. For the CDR3, the DNA is TGTGCCTGGAGTACGACAGGGGGGGATTCTGAAGCTTTCTTT.

This chain joins TRBV7-2 and TRBJ1-6; TRBD1 agrees at 10 bases. V dropped 6 bases and J dropped 7; count of bases not matched to a gene: 9. Germline lookup yields CDR1 SGHTA and CDR2 FQGNSA. There are 16 residues in the CDR3. CDR3 nucleotide sequence: TGTGCCAGCAGGCCTGCCGGGACAGGGGTCAATTCACCCCTCCACTTT. Translation: CASRPAGTGVNSPLHF.

Remarks on this clone: The sample contains more than one DNA sequence encoding this CDR3. The chain links TRBV5-4 to TRBJ2-3; 12 positions agree with TRBD2. The CDR3 covers 15 residues. Germline trimming cut 4 bases from V and 3 bases from J; bases unmatched to any gene: 3. Looked up from germline, CDR1 is SGHNT and CDR2 is YYREEE (reference sequence). The CDR3 bases are TGTGCCAGCAGCCGAGGGACTAGCGGGACAGATACGCAGTATTTT. This sequence encodes CASSRGTSGTDTQYF.

The rearrangement uses TRBV5-1 and TRBJ1-4; D is unresolved. Germline V lookup: CDR1 SGHRS, CDR2 YFSETQ. Trimming pared 3 bases from V and 2 bases from J, leaving 14 bases between. The CDR3 covers 16 residues. The CDR3 loop reads CASSSFSGSTNEKLFF. The CDR3, as DNA: TGCGCCAGCAGCTCCTTTTCCGGGTCGACTAATGAAAAACTGTTTTTT.

The V gene is TRBV4-1, the J gene TRBJ2-6, with TRBD1 matching 7 bases. Per the germline V gene, CDR1 is MGHRA and CDR2 is YSYEKL. This CDR3 comprises 17 residues. V trimming: 4 bases; J trimming: 0 bases; junction bases outside the gene matches: 6. CDR3 sequence: CASSRDSQSSGANVLTF. The CDR3 nucleotides read TGCGCCAGCAGCCGGGACAGTCAGAGCTCTGGGGCCAACGTCCTGACTTTC.

V and J are TRBV10-3 and TRBJ1-5; TRBD1 matches at 7 bases. The V gene end was trimmed by 6 bases and the J gene end by 6 bases; junction bases not matched to a gene: 5. This CDR3 has 13 residues. The V gene's germline CDR1 is ENHRY and CDR2 SYGVKD. Here the CDR3 reads CAIRGDSSQPQHF. The CDR3 bases are TGTGCCATCAGAGGGGACAGTAGTCAGCCCCAGCATTTT.

The chain combines TRBV5-6 with TRBJ1-2, with 9 bases lining up with TRBD1. Germline trimming cut 3 bases from V and 5 bases from J; bases unmatched to any gene: 5. CDR1 is SGHDT and CDR2 is YYEEEE in the germline V gene. This CDR3 has 14 amino acids. The CDR3 bases are TGTGCCAGCAGCTCCGGGACAGGGAGGTATGGCTACACCTTC. Protein sequence: CASSSGTGRYGYTF.

This clone was counted between two and nine times. The sample holds other DNA sequences that translate to the same CDR3. Here the CDR3 DNA reads TGCGCCAGCAGCCCCGGACAGGGGGTGAACTATGGCTACACCTTC. Translated: CASSPGQGVNYGYTF. The rearrangement joins TRBV5-1 to TRBJ1-2, with 10 bases identical to TRBD1. Trimming cost V 4 bases and J 2 bases; bases outside gene matches: 5. This CDR3 has 15 residues. Looked up from germline, CDR1 is SGHRS and CDR2 is YFSETQ.

This chain connects TRBV5-4 to TRBJ2-3, with D unclear. This CDR3 comprises 14 residues. From germline, CDR1 is SGHNT and CDR2 YYREEE (reference sequence). Trimming removed 1 base at V and 0 bases at J, with 6 bases between. The DNA for the CDR3 is TGTGCCAGCAGCTTGTCCGGTAGCACAGATACGCAGTATTTT. This encodes CASSLSGSTDTQYF.

V gene TRBV7-9 combines with J gene TRBJ1-1, with 9 bases aligning to TRBD1. V shed 7 bases and J 11 bases; nucleotides not matched to a gene: 8. The V gene's germline CDR1 is SEHNR and CDR2 FQNEAQ (reference sequence). The CDR3 runs 12 residues. CDR3 amino acids: CASTGQGFGAFF. The CDR3 DNA reads as TGTGCCAGCACCGGACAGGGGTTTGGCGCTTTCTTT.

The rearrangement links TRBV15 to TRBJ1-1; D might be TRBD1 (6 bases). The V gene's germline CDR1 is LNHNV and CDR2 YYDKDF (reference sequence). The CDR3 runs to 15 residues. Trimming took off 3 bases at V and 1 base at J, with 12 bases between the two ends. The CDR3 loop is CATSSTGQSNTEAFF. DNA for the CDR3: TGTGCCACCAGCAGTACCGGACAGTCGAACACTGAAGCTTTCTTT.

The V gene is TRBV6-6, the J gene TRBJ1-2, with 9 bases aligning to TRBD1. The J segment lost 4 bases and the V segment lost 5 bases, leaving 5 bases of the junction unmatched. Germline values: CDR1 MNHNY, CDR2 SVGAGI (reference sequence). The CDR3 is made up of 14 amino acids. The CDR3 nucleotides read TGTGCCAGCAGTCGGGACAGGGCTGGCTATGGCTACACCTTC. This gives the protein CASSRDRAGYGYTF.

The rearrangement links TRBV30 to TRBJ2-1, with 10 bases matching TRBD1. Germline V CDR1 and CDR2: GTSNPN, SVGIG (reference sequence). The length of the CDR3 is 15 residues. Trimming removed 3 bases from V and 5 bases from J; junction bases left unmatched: 7. As DNA, the CDR3 is TGTGCCTGGAGGCGTAAGGGGACAGGGGACAATGAGCAGTTCTTC. Translation gives CAWRRKGTGDNEQFF.

The chain uses TRBV5-1 and TRBJ2-1; no definite D call. The CDR3 runs to 15 residues. In germline, CDR1 is SGHRS, CDR2 YFSETQ. Trimming cost V 0 bases and J 9 bases, with 16 bases left between them. CDR3 nucleotide sequence: TGCGCCAGCAGCTTGGAAGGTGCAGGCTACGGTGAGCAGTTCTTC. This sequence encodes CASSLEGAGYGEQFF.

This rearrangement joins TRBV30 to TRBJ1-5, with D unclear. The ends were cut back, 0 bases at V and 0 bases at J, with 15 bases in the middle. The CDR3 is made up of 17 amino acids. Germline CDR1 is GTSNPN and CDR2 is SVGIG (reference sequence). CDR3 nucleotides: TGTGCCTGGAGTGTACGGGGAGTCCCTTATAGCAATCAGCCCCAGCATTTT. Its translation: CAWSVRGVPYSNQPQHF.

To note about this clone: A junction end diverges from the germline sequence, so it may reflect a read error. The V gene is TRBV19, the J gene TRBJ2-2; TRBD1 is a possible D gene (6 bases). The CDR3 runs 14 residues. Germline loops: CDR1 LNHDA, CDR2 SQIVND (reference sequence). CDR3 DNA: TGTGCCAGTAGCCGAACAGGGAACTCCGGGGAGCTGTTTTTT. The encoded protein is CASSRTGNSGELFF.

The chain joins TRBV7-6 to TRBJ2-7; 8 nucleotides agree with TRBD1. Looked up from germline, CDR1 is SGHVS and CDR2 is FNYEAQ. There are 15 residues in the CDR3. V dropped 2 bases and J dropped 3; count of bases not matched to a gene: 6. The CDR3 loop is CASSLRTGGNYEQYF. CDR3 nucleotide sequence: TGTGCCAGCAGCTTACGCACAGGGGGGAACTACGAGCAGTACTTC.

The chain is built from TRBV6-1 and TRBJ1-5, with 7 bases fitting TRBD1. The J segment lost 5 bases and the V segment lost 2 bases, leaving 6 bases of the junction unmatched. The germline CDR1 and CDR2 sequences are MNHNS and SASEGT. This CDR3 region has 15 residues. CDR3 bases: TGTGCCAGCAGTGAAAATGACAGGGAGTATCAGCCCCAGCATTTT. Residues: CASSENDREYQPQHF.